The clone carrying this T cell receptor (beta chain) was detected once. The antigen is unknown. The germline V gene encodes CDR1 SGHTA and CDR2 FQGNSA. The CDR3 covers 15 residues. Trimming removed 1 base from V and 3 bases from J, with 10 bases in between. The sample originates from a study of resident and recirculating memory T cells in vitiligo. Study-level background: Genomic DNA was extracted from whole homogenized samples, with no cell sorting. Regarding the study as a whole: Non-conserved TCRs across sites and patients suggested distinct clones per lesion.

No patient showed confetti depigmentation, a clinical sign of active disease. The method was immunoSEQ multiplex PCR; TCRdb's version includes in-frame clones alone and lacks a portion of them. The sample lists some 70,000 clones; more than 85% were seen once. The TCR comes from a male donor with vitiligo. The chain uses TRBV7-2 and TRBJ1-5; a weak D match, TRBD1 (6 bases). Material for sequencing was blood. CDR3 sequence reads: CASSLVAGANQPQHF. Written as DNA, the CDR3 is TGTGCCAGCAGCTTAGTCGCGGGGGCCAATCAGCCCCAGCATTTT.